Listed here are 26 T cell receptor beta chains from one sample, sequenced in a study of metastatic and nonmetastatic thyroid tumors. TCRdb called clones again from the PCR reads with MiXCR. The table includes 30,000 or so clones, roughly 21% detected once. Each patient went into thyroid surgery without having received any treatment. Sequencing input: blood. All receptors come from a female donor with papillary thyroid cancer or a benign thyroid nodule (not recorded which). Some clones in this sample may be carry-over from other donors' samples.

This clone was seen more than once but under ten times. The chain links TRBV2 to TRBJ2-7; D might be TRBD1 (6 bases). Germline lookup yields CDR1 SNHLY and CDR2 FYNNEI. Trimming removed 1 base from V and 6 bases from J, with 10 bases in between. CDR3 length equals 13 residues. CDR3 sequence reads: CASSEVQGSEQYF. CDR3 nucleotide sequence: TGTGCCAGCAGTGAAGTGCAGGGGTCCGAGCAGTACTTC.

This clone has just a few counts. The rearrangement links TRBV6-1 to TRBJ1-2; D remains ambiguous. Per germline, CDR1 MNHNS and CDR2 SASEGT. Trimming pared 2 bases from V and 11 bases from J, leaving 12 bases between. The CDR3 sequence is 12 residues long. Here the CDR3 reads CASSEPGSVYTF. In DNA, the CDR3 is TGTGCCAGCAGTGAACCGGGCAGTGTGTACACCTTC.

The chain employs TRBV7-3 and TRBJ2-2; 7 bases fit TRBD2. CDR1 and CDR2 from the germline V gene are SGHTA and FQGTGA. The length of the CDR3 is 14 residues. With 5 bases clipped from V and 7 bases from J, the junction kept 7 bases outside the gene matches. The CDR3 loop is CASSPTSQGGELFF. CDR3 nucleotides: TGTGCCAGCAGCCCGACTAGCCAGGGCGGGGAGCTGTTTTTT.

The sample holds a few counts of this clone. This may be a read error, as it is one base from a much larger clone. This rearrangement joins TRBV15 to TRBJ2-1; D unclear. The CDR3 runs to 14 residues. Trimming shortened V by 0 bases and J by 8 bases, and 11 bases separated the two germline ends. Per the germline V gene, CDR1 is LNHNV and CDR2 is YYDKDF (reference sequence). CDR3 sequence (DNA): TGTGCCACCAGCAGAGATCCCGGTAGAGATGAGCAGTTCTTC. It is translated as CATSRDPGRDEQFF.

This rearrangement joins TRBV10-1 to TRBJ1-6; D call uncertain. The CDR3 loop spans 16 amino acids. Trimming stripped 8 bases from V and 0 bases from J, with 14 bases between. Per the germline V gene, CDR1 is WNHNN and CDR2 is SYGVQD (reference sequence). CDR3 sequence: CASGYTYPSYNSPLHF. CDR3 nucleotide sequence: TGCGCCAGCGGTTACACCTACCCCTCCTATAATTCACCCCTCCACTTT.

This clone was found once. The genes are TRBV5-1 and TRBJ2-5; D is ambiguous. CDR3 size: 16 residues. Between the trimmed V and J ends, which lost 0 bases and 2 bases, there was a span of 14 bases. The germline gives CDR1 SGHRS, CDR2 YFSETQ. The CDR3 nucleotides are TGCGCCAGCAGCTTGGAAGGTCTCGGTAGTCAAGAGACCCAGTACTTC. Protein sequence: CASSLEGLGSQETQYF.

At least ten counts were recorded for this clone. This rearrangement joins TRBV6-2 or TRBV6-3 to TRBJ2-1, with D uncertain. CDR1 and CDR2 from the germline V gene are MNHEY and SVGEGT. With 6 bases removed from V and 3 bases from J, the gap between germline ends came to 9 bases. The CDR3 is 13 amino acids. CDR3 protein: CASREVLYNEQFF. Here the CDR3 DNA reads TGTGCCAGCAGGGAAGTTCTCTACAATGAGCAGTTCTTC.

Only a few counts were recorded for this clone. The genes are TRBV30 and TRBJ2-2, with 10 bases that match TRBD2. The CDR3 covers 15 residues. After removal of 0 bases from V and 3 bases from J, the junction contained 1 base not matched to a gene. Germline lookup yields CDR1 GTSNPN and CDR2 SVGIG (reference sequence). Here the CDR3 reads CAWSVGTSDTGELFF. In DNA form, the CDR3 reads TGTGCCTGGAGTGTAGGGACTAGCGACACCGGGGAGCTGTTTTTT.

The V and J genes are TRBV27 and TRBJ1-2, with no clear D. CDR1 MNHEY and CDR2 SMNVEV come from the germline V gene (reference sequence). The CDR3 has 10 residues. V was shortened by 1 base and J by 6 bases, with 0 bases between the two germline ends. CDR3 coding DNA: TGTGCCAGCAGTTTATATGGCTACACCTTC. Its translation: CASSLYGYTF.

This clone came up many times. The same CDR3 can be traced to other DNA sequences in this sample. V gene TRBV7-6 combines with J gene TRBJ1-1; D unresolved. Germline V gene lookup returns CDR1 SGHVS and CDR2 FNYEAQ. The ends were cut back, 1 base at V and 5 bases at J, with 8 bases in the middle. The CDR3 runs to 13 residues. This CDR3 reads CASSLGALTEAFF. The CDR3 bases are TGTGCCAGCAGCTTAGGGGCTTTGACTGAAGCTTTCTTT.

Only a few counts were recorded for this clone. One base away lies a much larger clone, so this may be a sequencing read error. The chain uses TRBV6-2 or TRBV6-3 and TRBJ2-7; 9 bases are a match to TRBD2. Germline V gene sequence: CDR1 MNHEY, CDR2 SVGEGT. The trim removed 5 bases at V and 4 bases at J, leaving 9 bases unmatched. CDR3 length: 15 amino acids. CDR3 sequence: CASSSLAGFGYEQYF. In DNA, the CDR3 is TGTGCCAGCAGTAGTCTAGCGGGATTCGGGTACGAGCAGTACTTC.

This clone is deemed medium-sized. The CDR3 protein is CASSQDKIGLAGEQYF. CDR3 DNA sequence: TGCGCCAGCAGCCAAGATAAAATCGGACTAGCGGGTGAGCAGTACTTC. The V gene is TRBV4-1, the J gene TRBJ2-7; 11 bases are shared with TRBD2. Germline CDR1 MGHRA, CDR2 YSYEKL. With 0 bases clipped from V and 7 bases from J, the junction kept 8 bases outside the gene matches. The CDR3 extends over 16 amino acids.

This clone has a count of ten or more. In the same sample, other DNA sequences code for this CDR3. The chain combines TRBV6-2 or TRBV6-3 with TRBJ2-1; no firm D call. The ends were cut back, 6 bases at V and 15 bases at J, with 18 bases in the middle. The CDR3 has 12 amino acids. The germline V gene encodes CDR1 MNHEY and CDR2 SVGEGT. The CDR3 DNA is TGTGCCAGCAGCCCGGGTAGTAGCCGGCCGTTCTTC. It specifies CASSPGSSRPFF.

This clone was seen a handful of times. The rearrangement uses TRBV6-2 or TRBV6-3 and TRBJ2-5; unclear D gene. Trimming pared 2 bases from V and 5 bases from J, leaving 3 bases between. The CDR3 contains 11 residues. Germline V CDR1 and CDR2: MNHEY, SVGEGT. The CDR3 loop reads CASSYEETQYF. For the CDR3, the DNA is TGTGCCAGCAGTTACGAGGAGACCCAGTACTTC.

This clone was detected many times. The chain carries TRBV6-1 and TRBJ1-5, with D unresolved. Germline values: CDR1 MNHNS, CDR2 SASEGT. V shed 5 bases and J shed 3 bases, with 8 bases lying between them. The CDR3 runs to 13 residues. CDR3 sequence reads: CASSPDHNQPQHF. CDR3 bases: TGTGCCAGCAGTCCGGACCACAATCAGCCCCAGCATTTT.

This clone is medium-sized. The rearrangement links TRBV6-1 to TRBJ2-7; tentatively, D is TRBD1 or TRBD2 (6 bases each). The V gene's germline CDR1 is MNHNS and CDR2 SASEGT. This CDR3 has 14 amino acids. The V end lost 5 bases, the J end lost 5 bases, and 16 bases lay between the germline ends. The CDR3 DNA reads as TGTGCCAGCAGTTCCAGTAGGGGGGCCCACGAGCAGTACTTC. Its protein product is CASSSSRGAHEQYF.

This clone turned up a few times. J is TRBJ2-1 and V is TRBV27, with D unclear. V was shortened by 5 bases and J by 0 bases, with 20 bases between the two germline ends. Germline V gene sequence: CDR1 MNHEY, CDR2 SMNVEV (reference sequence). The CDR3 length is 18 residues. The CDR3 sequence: CASSGLRWHLSSYNEQFF. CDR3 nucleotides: TGTGCCAGCAGTGGGCTTCGGTGGCACTTGAGCTCCTACAATGAGCAGTTCTTC.

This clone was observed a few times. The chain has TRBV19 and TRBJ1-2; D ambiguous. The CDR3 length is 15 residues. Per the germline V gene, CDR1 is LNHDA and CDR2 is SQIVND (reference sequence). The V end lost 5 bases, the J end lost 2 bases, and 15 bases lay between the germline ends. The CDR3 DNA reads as TGTGCCAGTAGTCACCCCCCCGGCGCGAACTATGGCTACACCTTC. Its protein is CASSHPPGANYGYTF. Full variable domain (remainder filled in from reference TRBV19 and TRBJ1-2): DGGITQSPKYLFRKEGQNVTLSCEQNLNHDAMYWYRQDPGQGLRLIYYSQIVNDFQKGDIAEGYSVSREKKESFPLTVTSAQKNPTAFYLCASSHPPGANYGYTFGSGTRLTVV.

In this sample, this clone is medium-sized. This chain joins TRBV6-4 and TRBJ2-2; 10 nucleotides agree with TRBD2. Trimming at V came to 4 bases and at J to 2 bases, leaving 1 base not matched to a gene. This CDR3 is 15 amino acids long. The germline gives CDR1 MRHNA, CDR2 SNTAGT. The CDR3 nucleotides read TGTGCCAGCAGTGGGACTAGCGGCAACACCGGGGAGCTGTTTTTT. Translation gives CASSGTSGNTGELFF.

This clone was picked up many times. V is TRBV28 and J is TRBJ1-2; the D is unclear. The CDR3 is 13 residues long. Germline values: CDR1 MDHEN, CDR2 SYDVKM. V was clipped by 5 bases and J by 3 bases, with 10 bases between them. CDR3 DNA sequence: TGTGCCAGCAGTACATACGGGGACTATGGCTACACCTTC. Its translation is CASSTYGDYGYTF.

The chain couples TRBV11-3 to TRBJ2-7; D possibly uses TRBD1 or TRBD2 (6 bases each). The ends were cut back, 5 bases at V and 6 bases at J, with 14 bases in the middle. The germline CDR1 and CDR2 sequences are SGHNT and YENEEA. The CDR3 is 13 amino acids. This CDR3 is CASSQEGGSEQYF. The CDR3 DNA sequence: TGTGCCAGCAGCCAAGAGGGGGGATCCGAGCAGTACTTC.

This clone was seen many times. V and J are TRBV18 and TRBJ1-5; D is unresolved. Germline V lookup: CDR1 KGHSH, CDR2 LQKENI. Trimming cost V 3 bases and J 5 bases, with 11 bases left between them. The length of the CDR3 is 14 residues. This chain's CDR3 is CASSPTDGDQPQHF. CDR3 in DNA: TGTGCCAGCTCACCGACGGACGGAGATCAGCCCCAGCATTTT.

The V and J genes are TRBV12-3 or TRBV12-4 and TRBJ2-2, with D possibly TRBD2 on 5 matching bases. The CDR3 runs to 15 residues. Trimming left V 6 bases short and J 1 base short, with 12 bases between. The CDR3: CASRTTGKNTGELFF. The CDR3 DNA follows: TGTGCCAGCAGGACGACCGGGAAGAACACCGGGGAGCTGTTTTTT.

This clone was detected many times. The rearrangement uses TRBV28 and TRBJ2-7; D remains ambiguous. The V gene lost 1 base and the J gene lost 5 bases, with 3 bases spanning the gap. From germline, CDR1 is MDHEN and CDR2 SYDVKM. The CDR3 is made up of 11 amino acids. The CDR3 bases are TGTGCCAGCAGTTTATCCCACGAGCAGTACTTC. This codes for CASSLSHEQYF.

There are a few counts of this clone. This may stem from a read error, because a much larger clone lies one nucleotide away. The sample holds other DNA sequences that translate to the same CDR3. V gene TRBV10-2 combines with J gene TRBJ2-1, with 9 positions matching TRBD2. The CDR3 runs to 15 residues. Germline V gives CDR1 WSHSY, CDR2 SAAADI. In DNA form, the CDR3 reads TGCGCCAGCAGACTAGCGGGCCTGCCCTACAATGAGCAATTCTTC. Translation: CASRLAGLPYNEQFF.

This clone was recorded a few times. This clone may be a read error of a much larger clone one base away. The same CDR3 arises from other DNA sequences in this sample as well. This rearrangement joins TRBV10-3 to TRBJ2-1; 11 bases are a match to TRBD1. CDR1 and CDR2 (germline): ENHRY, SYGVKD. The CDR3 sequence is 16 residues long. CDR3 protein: CAISIITGTGGNEQFF. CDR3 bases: TGCGCCATCAGTATAATAACCGGGACAGGGGGCAATGAGCAGTTCTTC.